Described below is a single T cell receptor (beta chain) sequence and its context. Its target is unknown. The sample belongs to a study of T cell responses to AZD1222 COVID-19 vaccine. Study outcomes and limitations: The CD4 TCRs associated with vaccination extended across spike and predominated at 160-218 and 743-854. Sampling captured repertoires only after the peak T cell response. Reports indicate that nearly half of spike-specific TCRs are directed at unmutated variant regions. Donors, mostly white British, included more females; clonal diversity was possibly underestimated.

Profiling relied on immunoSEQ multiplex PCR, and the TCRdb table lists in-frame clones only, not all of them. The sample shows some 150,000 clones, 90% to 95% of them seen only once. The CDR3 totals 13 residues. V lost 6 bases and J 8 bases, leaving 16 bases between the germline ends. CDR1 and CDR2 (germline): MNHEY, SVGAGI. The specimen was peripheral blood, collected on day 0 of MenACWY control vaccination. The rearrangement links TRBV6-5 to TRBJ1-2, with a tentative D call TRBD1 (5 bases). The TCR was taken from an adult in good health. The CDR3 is CASRTDTLGGYTF. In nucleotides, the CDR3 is TGTGCCAGCAGAACGGACACCTTGGGAGGCTACACCTTC.